Listed below are T cell receptor beta chains from one sample, sequenced in a study of T cell changes during pregnancy in multiple sclerosis. Libraries were prepared by immunoSEQ multiplex PCR; TCRdb keeps only in-frame clonotypes and omits some of them. The sample has about 40,000 clones, around 94% seen once. Sequencing was performed on peripheral blood, taken before pregnancy. The receptors originated from a female donor with multiple sclerosis, enrolled in a pregnancy study. Each CDR3 is given with its conserved first and last residue. The D gene is left open where the match is weak. Some rows mark clone size as missing; the rest say once, few, many or name a class of expanded clone.

abundance	j_gene	d_gene	v_gene	CDR3aa	CDR3nt
NA	TRBJ1-5	NA	TRBV7-7	CASSLDGLQGGQPQHF	TGTGCTAGCAGCTTAGATGGGCTACAGGGTGGTCAGCCCCAGCATTTT
once	TRBJ2-7	TRBD1	TRBV5-1	CASSSRQGGYEQYF	TGCGCCAGCAGCTCGCGACAGGGGGGATACGAGCAGTACTTC
NA	TRBJ2-5	TRBD1	TRBV7-3	CASSKGGRVSVETQYF	TGTGCCAGCAGCAAAGGGGGCAGGGTGTCAGTAGAGACCCAGTACTTC
NA	TRBJ2-7	TRBD1	TRBV13	CASSTDPGTANEQYF	TGTGCCAGCAGCACCGACCCCGGGACAGCGAACGAGCAGTACTTC
NA	TRBJ2-1	TRBD2	TRBV11-2	CASRWLGVAGADEQFF	TGTGCCAGCCGCTGGCTCGGGGTAGCGGGAGCAGATGAGCAGTTCTTC
NA	TRBJ2-7	TRBD2	TRBV6-5	CASRAGTRSYEQYF	TGTGCCAGCAGAGCCGGGACTAGGTCCTACGAGCAGTACTTC
NA	TRBJ2-1	NA	TRBV5-1	CASSPQGIGYNEQFF	TGCGCCAGCAGCCCCCAGGGTATCGGTTACAATGAGCAGTTCTTC
NA	TRBJ2-1	TRBD1	TRBV19	CASSIVPSTGRRVYNEQFF	TGTGCCAGTAGTATAGTACCCTCGACAGGGAGAAGGGTATACAATGAGCAGTTCTTC
NA	TRBJ1-2	NA	TRBV6-5	CASSYSEGHRGGYTF	TGTGCCAGCAGTTACTCGGAGGGGCATAGAGGTGGCTACACCTTC
NA	TRBJ2-3	NA	TRBV6-5	CASSYGRGTDTQYF	TGTGCCAGCAGTTACGGTAGGGGAACAGATACGCAGTATTTT
NA	TRBJ2-7	TRBD2	TRBV4-1	CASSQGGGSYEQYF	TGCGCCAGCAGCCAAGGAGGCGGGAGCTACGAGCAGTACTTC
NA	TRBJ2-6	NA	TRBV30	CAWSVASGANVLTF	TGTGCCTGGAGTGTAGCTTCTGGGGCCAACGTCCTGACTTTC
few	TRBJ2-7	NA	TRBV5-6	CASSDWRVSYEQYF	TGTGCCAGCAGCGATTGGAGGGTATCCTACGAGCAGTACTTC
NA	TRBJ1-2	NA	TRBV19	CASSIMVPGIHGYTF	TGTGCCAGTAGTATAATGGTCCCAGGGATCCATGGCTACACCTTC
NA	TRBJ2-3	TRBD2	TRBV5-1	CASSFSGGTDTQYF	TGCGCCAGCAGCTTTAGCGGGGGCACAGATACGCAGTATTTT
NA	TRBJ1-2	NA	TRBV27	CASSRTGNRGYTF	TGTGCCAGCAGCCGAACAGGGAACCGTGGCTACACCTTC
NA	TRBJ2-7	NA	TRBV28	CASRDRSQGYEQYF	TGTGCCAGCAGGGACCGGAGTCAGGGCTACGAGCAGTACTTC
NA	TRBJ1-1	NA	TRBV2	CASSVIEMNTEAFF	TGTGCCAGCAGTGTGATAGAAATGAACACTGAAGCTTTCTTT
NA	TRBJ1-4	NA	TRBV25-1	CASSEQQSNEKLFF	TGTGCCAGCAGTGAACAACAGAGTAATGAAAAACTGTTTTTT
NA	TRBJ2-7	NA	TRBV4-1	CASSPGTYEQYF	TGCGCCAGCAGCCCCGGGACCTACGAGCAGTACTTC
NA	TRBJ2-2	TRBD2	TRBV27	CASSLILAGGPGPGELFF	TGTGCCAGCAGTTTGATCCTAGCGGGAGGGCCCGGTCCCGGGGAGCTGTTTTTT
once	TRBJ2-7	TRBD1	TRBV4-1	CASSQDQTGGVTYEQYF	TGCGCCAGCAGCCAAGACCAGACAGGGGGGGTCACCTACGAGCAGTACTTC
NA	TRBJ2-5	NA	TRBV5-1	CASRDFKETQYF	TGCGCCAGCAGAGACTTCAAAGAGACCCAGTACTTC